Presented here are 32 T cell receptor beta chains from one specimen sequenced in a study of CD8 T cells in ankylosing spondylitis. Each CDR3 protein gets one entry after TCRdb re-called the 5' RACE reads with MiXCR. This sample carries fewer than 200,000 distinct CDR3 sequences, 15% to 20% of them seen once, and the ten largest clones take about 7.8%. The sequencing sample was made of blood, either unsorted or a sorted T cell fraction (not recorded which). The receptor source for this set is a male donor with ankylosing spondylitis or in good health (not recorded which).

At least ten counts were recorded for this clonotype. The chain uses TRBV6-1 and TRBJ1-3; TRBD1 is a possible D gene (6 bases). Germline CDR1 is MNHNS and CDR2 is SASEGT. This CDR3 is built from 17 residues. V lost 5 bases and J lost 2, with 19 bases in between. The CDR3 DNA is TGTGCCAGCAGTCAACAAAACTACAGGGTCACTGGAAACACCATATATTTT. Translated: CASSQQNYRVTGNTIYF.

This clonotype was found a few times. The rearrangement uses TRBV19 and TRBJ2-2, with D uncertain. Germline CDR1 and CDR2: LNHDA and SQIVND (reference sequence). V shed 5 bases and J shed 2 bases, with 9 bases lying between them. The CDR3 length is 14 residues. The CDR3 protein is CASSRKPNTGELFF. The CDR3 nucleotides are TGTGCCAGTAGTCGGAAACCAAACACCGGGGAGCTGTTTTTT.

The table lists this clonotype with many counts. The CDR3 DNA sequence: TGTGCCACCAGCAGAGGAACTAACTATGGCTACACCTTC. The encoded protein is CATSRGTNYGYTF. The gene calls are TRBV15 and TRBJ1-2; no definite D call. Germline values: CDR1 LNHNV, CDR2 YYDKDF (reference sequence). The CDR3 has 13 residues. V lost 1 base and J 0 bases, leaving 3 bases between the germline ends.

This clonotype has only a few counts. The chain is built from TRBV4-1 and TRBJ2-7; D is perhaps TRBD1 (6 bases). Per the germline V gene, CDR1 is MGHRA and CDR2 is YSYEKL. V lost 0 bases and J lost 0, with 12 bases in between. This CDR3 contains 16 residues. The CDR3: CASSQDRTDSSYEQYF. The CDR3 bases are TGCGCCAGCAGCCAAGATCGGACAGACAGCTCCTACGAGCAGTACTTC.

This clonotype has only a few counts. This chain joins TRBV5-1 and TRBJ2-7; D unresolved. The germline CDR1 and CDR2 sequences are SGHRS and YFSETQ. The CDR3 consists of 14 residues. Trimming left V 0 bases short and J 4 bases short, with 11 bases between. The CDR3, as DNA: TGCGCCAGCAGCTTGGGTGCCTATTATTACGAGCAGTACTTC. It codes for CASSLGAYYYEQYF.

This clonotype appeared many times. The CDR3, as DNA: TGCAGTGCTTGGGACAGGGAGAGGGATAGCAATCAGCCCCAGCATTTT. This gives the protein CSAWDRERDSNQPQHF. This chain connects TRBV20-1 to TRBJ1-5; 9 nucleotides align to TRBD1. The J segment lost 0 bases and the V segment lost 5 bases, leaving 8 bases of the junction unmatched. Germline V CDR1 and CDR2: DFQATT, SNEGSKA (reference sequence). This CDR3 contains 16 residues.

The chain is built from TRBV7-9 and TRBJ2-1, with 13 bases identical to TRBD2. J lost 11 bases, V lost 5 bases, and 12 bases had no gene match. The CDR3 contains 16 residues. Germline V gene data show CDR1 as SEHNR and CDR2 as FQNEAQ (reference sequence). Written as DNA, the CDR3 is TGTGCCAGCAGCCCGAGGACTAGCGGGAGCCGCCCTAAGCAGTTCTTC. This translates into CASSPRTSGSRPKQFF.

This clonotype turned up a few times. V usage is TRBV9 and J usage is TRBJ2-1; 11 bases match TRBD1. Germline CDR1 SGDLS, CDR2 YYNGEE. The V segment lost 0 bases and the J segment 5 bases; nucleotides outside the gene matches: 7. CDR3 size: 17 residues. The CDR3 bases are TGTGCCAGCAGCGTAGTATCCCCGGGACAGGGGGACAATGAGCAGTTCTTC. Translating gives CASSVVSPGQGDNEQFF.

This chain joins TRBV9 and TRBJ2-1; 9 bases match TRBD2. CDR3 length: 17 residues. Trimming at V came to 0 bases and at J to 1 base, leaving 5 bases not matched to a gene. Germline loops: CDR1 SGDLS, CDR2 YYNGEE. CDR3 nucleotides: TGTGCCAGCAGCGTAGGAGAGCTAGCGGGATCCTACAATGAGCAGTTCTTC. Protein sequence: CASSVGELAGSYNEQFF.

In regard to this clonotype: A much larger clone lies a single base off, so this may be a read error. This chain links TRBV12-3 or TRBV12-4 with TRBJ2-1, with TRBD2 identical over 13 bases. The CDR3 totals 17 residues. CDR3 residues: CANSLTGLAGRGDEQFF. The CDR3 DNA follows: TGTGCCAACAGTTTAACGGGACTAGCGGGAAGGGGGGATGAGCAGTTCTTC.

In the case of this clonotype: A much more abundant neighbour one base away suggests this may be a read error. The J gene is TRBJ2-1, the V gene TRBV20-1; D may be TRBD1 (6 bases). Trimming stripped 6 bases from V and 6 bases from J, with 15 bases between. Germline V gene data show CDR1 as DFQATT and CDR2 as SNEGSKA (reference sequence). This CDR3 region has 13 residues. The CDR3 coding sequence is TGCAGTGCCAGATCAGGGGTCGGCAATGAGCAGTTCTTC. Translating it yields CSARSGVGNEQFF.

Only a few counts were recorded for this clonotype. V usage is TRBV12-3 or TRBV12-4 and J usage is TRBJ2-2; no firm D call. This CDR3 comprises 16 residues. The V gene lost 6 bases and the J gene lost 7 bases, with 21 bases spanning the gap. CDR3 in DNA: TGTGCCAGCAGCGCCTTAAGGTTCCCTCTCGGCGGGGAGCTGTTTTTT. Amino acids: CASSALRFPLGGELFF.

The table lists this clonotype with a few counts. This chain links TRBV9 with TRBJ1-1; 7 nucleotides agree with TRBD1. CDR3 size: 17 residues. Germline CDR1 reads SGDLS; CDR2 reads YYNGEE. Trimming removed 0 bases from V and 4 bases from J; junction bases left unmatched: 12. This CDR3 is CASSVDSAGGIGTEAFF. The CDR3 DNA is TGTGCCAGCAGCGTAGATTCCGCAGGGGGAATTGGCACTGAAGCTTTCTTT.

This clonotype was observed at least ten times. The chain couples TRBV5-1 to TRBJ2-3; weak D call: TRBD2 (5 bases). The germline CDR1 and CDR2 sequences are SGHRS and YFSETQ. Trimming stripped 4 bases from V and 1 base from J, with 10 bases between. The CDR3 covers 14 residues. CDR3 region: CASSLLRGTDTQYF. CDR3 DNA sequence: TGCGCCAGCAGCCTACTGCGGGGCACAGATACGCAGTATTTT.

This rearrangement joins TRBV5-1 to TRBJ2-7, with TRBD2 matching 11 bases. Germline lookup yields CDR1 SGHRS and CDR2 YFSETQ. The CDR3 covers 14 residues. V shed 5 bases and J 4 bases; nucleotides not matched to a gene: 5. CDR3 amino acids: CASSDTSGGYEQYF. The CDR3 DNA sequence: TGCGCCAGCAGTGATACTAGCGGGGGTTACGAGCAGTACTTC.

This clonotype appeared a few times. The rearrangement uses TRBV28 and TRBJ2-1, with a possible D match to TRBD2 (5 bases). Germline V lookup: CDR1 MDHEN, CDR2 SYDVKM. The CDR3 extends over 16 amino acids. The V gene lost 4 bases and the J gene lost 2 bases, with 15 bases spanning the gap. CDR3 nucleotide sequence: TGTGCCAGCAGTTCCTGGGCGAGCGGCCCCTACAATGAGCAGTTCTTC. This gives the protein CASSSWASGPYNEQFF.

In nucleotides, the CDR3 is TGTGCCAGCAGCGCCGAACAGGGGGATCGTTATGGCTACACCTTC. It encodes CASSAEQGDRYGYTF. The rearrangement uses TRBV2 and TRBJ1-2; 8 bases are a match to TRBD1. Unmatched junction bases numbered 11, after V lost 6 bases and J lost 5 bases. The CDR3 runs to 15 residues. Germline-derived CDR1 and CDR2 are SNHLY and FYNNEI.

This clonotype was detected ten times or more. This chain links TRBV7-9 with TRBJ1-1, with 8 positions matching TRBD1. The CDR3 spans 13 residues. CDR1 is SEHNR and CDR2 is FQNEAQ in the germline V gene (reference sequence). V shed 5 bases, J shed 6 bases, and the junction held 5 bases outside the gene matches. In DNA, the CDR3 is TGTGCCAGCAGCCCAGGGGGCGAAGCTGAAGCTTTCTTT. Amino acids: CASSPGGEAEAFF.

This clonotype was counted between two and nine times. CDR3 residues: CASSYRAPRDGYTF. The CDR3 DNA reads as TGTGCCAGCAGCTACAGGGCCCCGCGGGATGGCTACACCTTC. The rearrangement uses TRBV6-5 and TRBJ1-2; perhaps TRBD1 as D (6 bases). V lost 6 bases to trimming and J lost 6 bases, with 17 bases between them. From germline, CDR1 is MNHEY and CDR2 SVGAGI. The CDR3 has 14 amino acids.

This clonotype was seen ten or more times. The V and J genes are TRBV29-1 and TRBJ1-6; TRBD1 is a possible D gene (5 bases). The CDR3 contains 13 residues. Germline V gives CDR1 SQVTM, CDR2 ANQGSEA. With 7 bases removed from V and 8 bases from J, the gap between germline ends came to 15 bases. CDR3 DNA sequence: TGCAGCGCGAAACGGGACGCAGATTCACCCCTCCACTTT. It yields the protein CSAKRDADSPLHF.

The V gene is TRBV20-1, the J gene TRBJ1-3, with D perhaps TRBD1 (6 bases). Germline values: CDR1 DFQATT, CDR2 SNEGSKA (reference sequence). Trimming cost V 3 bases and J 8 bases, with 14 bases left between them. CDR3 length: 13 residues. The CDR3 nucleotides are TGCAGTGCTAGGGCCAGGGGTGGGGACACCATATATTTT. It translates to CSARARGGDTIYF.

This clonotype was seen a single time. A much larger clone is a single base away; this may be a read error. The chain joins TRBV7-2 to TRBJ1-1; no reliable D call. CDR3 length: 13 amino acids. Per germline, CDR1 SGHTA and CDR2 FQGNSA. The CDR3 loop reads CDSSSRRDTEAFF. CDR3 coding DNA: TGTGACAGCAGCTCTAGACGGGACACTGAAGCTTTCTTT.

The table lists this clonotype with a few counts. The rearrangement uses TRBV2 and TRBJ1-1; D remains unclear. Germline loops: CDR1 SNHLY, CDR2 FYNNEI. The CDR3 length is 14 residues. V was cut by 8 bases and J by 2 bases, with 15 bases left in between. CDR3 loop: CASSEVNGNTEAFF. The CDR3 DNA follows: TGTGCCAGCTCCGAAGTAAATGGAAACACTGAAGCTTTCTTT.

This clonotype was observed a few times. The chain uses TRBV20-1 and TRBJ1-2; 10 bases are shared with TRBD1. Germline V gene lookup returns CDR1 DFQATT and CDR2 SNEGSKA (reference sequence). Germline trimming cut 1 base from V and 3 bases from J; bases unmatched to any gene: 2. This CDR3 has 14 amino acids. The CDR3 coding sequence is TGCAGTGCTAGAGGGACAGGGGGGTACTATGGCTACACCTTC. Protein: CSARGTGGYYGYTF.

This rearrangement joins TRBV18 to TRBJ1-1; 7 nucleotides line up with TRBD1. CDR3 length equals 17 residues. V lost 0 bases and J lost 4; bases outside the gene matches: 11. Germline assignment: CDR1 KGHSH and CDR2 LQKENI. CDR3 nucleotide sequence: TGTGCCAGCTCACCACCGAATCGACAGGGCAGGAGCACTGAAGCTTTCTTT. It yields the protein CASSPPNRQGRSTEAFF.

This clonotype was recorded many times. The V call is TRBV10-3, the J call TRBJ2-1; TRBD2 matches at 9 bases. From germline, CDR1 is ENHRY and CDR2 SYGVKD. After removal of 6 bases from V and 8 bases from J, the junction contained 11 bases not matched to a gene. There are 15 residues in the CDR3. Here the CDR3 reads CAIRLTSGVADEQFF. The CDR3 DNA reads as TGTGCCATCAGACTGACTAGCGGAGTTGCCGATGAGCAGTTCTTC.

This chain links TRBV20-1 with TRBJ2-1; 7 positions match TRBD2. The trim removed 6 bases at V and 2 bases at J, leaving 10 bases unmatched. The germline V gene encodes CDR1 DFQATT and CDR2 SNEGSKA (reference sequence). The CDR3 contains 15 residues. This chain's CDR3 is CSAIPLRETYNEQFF. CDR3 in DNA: TGCAGTGCCATCCCCCTGCGGGAGACCTACAATGAGCAGTTCTTC.

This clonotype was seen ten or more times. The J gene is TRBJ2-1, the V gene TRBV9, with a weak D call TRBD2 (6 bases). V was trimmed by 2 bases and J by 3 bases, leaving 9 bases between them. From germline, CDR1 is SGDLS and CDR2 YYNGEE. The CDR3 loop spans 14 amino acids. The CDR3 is CASSVGLGYNEQFF. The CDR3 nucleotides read TGTGCCAGCAGCGTGGGACTTGGCTACAATGAGCAGTTCTTC.

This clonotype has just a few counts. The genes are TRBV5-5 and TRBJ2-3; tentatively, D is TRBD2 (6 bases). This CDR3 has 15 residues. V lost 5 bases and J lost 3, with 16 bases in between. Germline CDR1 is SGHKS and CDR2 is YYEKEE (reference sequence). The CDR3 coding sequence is TGTGCCAGCAGTGGTAGCGGAAGGAGGACAGATACGCAGTATTTT. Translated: CASSGSGRRTDTQYF.

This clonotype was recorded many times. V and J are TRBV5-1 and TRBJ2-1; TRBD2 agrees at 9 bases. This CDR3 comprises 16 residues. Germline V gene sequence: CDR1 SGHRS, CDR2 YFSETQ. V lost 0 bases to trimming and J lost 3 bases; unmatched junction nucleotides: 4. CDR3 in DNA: TGCGCCAGCAGCTTGGGTGAGCGGGAGGTCTACAATGAGCAGTTCTTC. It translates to CASSLGEREVYNEQFF.

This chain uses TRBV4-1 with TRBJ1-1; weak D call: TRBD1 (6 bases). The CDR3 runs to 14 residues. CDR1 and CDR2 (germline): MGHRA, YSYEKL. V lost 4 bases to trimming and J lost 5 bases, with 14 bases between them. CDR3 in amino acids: CASSLTIGGTEAFF. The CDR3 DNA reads TGCGCCAGCAGCCTAACGATAGGGGGAACTGAAGCTTTCTTT.

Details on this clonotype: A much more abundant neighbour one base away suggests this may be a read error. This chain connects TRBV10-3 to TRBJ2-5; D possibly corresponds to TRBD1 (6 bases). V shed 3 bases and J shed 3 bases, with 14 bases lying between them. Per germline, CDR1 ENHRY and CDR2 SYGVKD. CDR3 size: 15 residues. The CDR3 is CAISDPDRTKETQYF. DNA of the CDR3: TGTGCCATCAGTGACCCAGACAGGACCAAAGAGACCCAGTACTTC.